The clone carrying this T cell receptor (beta chain) was detected only a few times. These data originate in a study of identical twins. TCRdb reprocessed the 5' RACE reads via MiXCR and lists one record per CDR3 protein. This sample has about 720,000 distinct CDR3 sequences; less than 10% occur once, and the top ten carry 0.98%. The CDR3 is 14 amino acids. The germline gives CDR1 MNHEY, CDR2 SVGEGT. V shed 4 bases and J 4 bases; nucleotides not matched to a gene: 5. Another study also made use of these data, one on yellow fever vaccine responses in identical twins.

The clonotype was recovered from a young woman in good health. The chain joins TRBV6-2 or TRBV6-3 to TRBJ2-7, with 9 bases lining up with TRBD1. The source material was PBMCs. In DNA form, the CDR3 reads TGTGCCAGCAGTTGGGGACAGGGACCGTACGAGCAGTACTTC. Encoded protein: CASSWGQGPYEQYF.